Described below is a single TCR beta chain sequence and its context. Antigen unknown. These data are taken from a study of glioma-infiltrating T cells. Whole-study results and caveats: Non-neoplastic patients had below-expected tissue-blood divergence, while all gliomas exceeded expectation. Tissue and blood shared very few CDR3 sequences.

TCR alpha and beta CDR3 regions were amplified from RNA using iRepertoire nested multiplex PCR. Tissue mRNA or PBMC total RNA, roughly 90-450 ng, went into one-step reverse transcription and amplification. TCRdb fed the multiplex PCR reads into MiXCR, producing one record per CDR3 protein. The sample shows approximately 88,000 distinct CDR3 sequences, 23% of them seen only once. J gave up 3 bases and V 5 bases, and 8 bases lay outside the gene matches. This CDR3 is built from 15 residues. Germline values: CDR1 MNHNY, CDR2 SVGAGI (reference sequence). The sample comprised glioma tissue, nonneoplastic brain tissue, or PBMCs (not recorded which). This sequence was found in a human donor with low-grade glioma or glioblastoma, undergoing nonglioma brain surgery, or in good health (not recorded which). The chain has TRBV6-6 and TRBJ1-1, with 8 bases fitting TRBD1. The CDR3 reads CASSALDREDTEAFF. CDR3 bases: TGTGCCAGCAGTGCCTTGGACAGGGAAGACACTGAAGCTTTCTTT.